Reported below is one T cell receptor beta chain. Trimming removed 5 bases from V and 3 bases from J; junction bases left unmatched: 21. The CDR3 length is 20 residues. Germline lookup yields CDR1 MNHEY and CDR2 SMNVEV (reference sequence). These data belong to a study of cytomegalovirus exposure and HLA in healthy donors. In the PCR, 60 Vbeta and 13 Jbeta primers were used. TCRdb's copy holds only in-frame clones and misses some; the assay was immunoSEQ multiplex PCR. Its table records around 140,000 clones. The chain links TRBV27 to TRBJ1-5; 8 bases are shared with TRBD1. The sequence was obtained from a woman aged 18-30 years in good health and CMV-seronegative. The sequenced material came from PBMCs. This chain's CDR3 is CASSPLDRGIGIVHNQPQHF. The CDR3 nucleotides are TGTGCCAGCAGTCCCCTCGACAGGGGAATCGGTATTGTACACAATCAGCCCCAGCATTTT.